This entry concerns a single TCR beta chain. Antigen unknown. Germline CDR1 is MGHRA and CDR2 is YSYEKL. V lost 4 bases and J lost 6; bases outside the gene matches: 17. The CDR3 has 18 residues. The sample is drawn from a study of T cell repertoires in cytomegalovirus infection. Background on the study: TCR beta signatures that were public indicated CMV infection and matching HLA type.

TCRdb itself ran the reads through MiXCR, one entry per CDR3 protein. The sample includes 71,000 or so distinct CDR3 sequences, around 20% of them seen just once. The material was CD8+ T cells from cultured PBMCs, obtained from culture after CMV antigen stimulation. This TCR was recovered from a human donor in good health (CMV status not recorded). Some clones in this sample may be carry-over from other donors' samples. The chain carries TRBV4-1 and TRBJ2-3; 9 bases fit TRBD1. The chain's CDR3 is CASSLAPPGTGRMDTQYF. The CDR3, as DNA: TGCGCCAGCAGCCTAGCGCCGCCAGGGACAGGGAGGATGGATACGCAGTATTTT.